The rows below give T cell receptor beta chains drawn from one sample of a study of T-cell memory formation after mild COVID-19. TCRdb re-called the 5' RACE reads with MiXCR, one entry per CDR3 protein. This table has about 190,000 distinct CDR3 sequences, more than 25% appearing once. Material for sequencing was PBMCs or a T cell subset sorted from them (not recorded which). All receptors derive from an adult woman who had mild COVID-19 (a few samples of this study predate the infection). Cell type and time point are not known. CDR3s include the opening cysteine and the closing phenylalanine or tryptophan. Each record gives: CDR3 DNA, CDR3 protein, clone size, V gene, J gene, D gene. A D gene is named only where the DNA matches it firmly. Clone size appears in some rows only: once, few, many, or a class for an expanded clone.

CDR3nt: TGCGCCAGCAGCCAAGAACTACTGATGACAGAAAAATATGGCTACACCTTC; CDR3aa: CASSQELLMTEKYGYTF; abundance: -; v_gene: TRBV4-3; j_gene: TRBJ1-2; d_gene: -
CDR3nt: TGTGCCTGGAGTGTACGGGGGTTATGGAGCAATCAGCCCCAGCATTTT; CDR3aa: CAWSVRGLWSNQPQHF; abundance: -; v_gene: TRBV30; j_gene: TRBJ1-5; d_gene: -
CDR3nt: TGTGCCAGCAGCCCTCATAGAGTCACTGAAGCTTTCTTT; CDR3aa: CASSPHRVTEAFF; abundance: few; v_gene: TRBV7-6; j_gene: TRBJ1-1; d_gene: -
CDR3nt: TGCAGTGCTAGAGATGCCTCGGGGCTAGCGGGGGGAAACCAAGAGACCCAGTACTTC; CDR3aa: CSARDASGLAGGNQETQYF; abundance: few; v_gene: TRBV20-1; j_gene: TRBJ2-5; d_gene: TRBD2
CDR3nt: TGCGCCAGCTATTACCGGGACAGGGGAATCAGGGGTCGTCTCACTGAAGCTTTCTTT; CDR3aa: CASYYRDRGIRGRLTEAFF; abundance: few; v_gene: TRBV5-1; j_gene: TRBJ1-1; d_gene: TRBD1
CDR3nt: TGCGCCAGCAGCTTGGGACAGGGGGCCAATGAGCAGTTCTTC; CDR3aa: CASSLGQGANEQFF; abundance: -; v_gene: TRBV5-1; j_gene: TRBJ2-1; d_gene: TRBD1
CDR3nt: TGCGCCAGCTTGGGGGTAGGAATGAACACTGAAGCTTTCTTT; CDR3aa: CASLGVGMNTEAFF; abundance: -; v_gene: TRBV5-1; j_gene: TRBJ1-1; d_gene: -
CDR3nt: TGTGCCAGCAGTGCTAGCTATGAGCAGTTCTTC; CDR3aa: CASSASYEQFF; abundance: few; v_gene: TRBV6-2/TRBV6-3; j_gene: TRBJ2-1; d_gene: -
CDR3nt: TGTGCCAGCAGGGTCGACAGGGGGACGGGCACTGAAGCTTTCTTT; CDR3aa: CASRVDRGTGTEAFF; abundance: -; v_gene: TRBV6-5; j_gene: TRBJ1-1; d_gene: TRBD1
CDR3nt: TGCGCCAGCAGCCGTGGGACAGGGGGTGACAATGAGCAGTTCTTC; CDR3aa: CASSRGTGGDNEQFF; abundance: -; v_gene: TRBV4-1; j_gene: TRBJ2-1; d_gene: TRBD1
CDR3nt: TGCAGTGCCCGGCACCCCGGGTCCGTGGACCAGTACTTC; CDR3aa: CSARHPGSVDQYF; abundance: -; v_gene: TRBV20-1; j_gene: TRBJ2-5; d_gene: -
CDR3nt: TGTGCCAGCAGTTCCGGGACAGCCCTCCCGCAAGGCACCCAGTACTTC; CDR3aa: CASSSGTALPQGTQYF; abundance: -; v_gene: TRBV6-5; j_gene: TRBJ2-5; d_gene: TRBD1
CDR3nt: TGTGCCACCAGTGACCCATCTCTAGGGTCCTACAATGAGCAGTTCTTC; CDR3aa: CATSDPSLGSYNEQFF; abundance: -; v_gene: TRBV24-1; j_gene: TRBJ2-1; d_gene: -
CDR3nt: TGTGCCAGCAGTTTAGGGACCCTTGTAACTTACTTC; CDR3aa: CASSLGTLVTYF; abundance: few; v_gene: TRBV12-3/TRBV12-4; j_gene: TRBJ2-7; d_gene: -
CDR3nt: TGCGCCAGCAGCCCCGAGACTCGCCAGGGTGGTGGCTACACCTTC; CDR3aa: CASSPETRQGGGYTF; abundance: few; v_gene: TRBV4-3; j_gene: TRBJ1-2; d_gene: -
CDR3nt: TGCAGTGCTACCGGCACCCGCTCCTACAATGAGCAGTTCTTC; CDR3aa: CSATGTRSYNEQFF; abundance: few; v_gene: TRBV20-1; j_gene: TRBJ2-1; d_gene: -
CDR3nt: TGCGCCAGCAGTCAACCATTGGGGTCAAATAGCACAGATACGCAGTATTTT; CDR3aa: CASSQPLGSNSTDTQYF; abundance: -; v_gene: TRBV23-1; j_gene: TRBJ2-3; d_gene: -
CDR3nt: TGCGCCAGCAAGGAGGGGGGTCTCGGCACAGATACGCAGTATTTT; CDR3aa: CASKEGGLGTDTQYF; abundance: few; v_gene: TRBV5-1; j_gene: TRBJ2-3; d_gene: -
CDR3nt: TGCAGTGCAATACTCGGGTCCACCAATGAGCAGTTCTTC; CDR3aa: CSAILGSTNEQFF; abundance: few; v_gene: TRBV20-1; j_gene: TRBJ2-1; d_gene: -
CDR3nt: TGTGCCATCAGTGAGCGTCAGACTAGCGGGAGTGGGAATGAGCAGTTCTTC; CDR3aa: CAISERQTSGSGNEQFF; abundance: -; v_gene: TRBV10-3; j_gene: TRBJ2-1; d_gene: TRBD2
CDR3nt: TGCGCCAGCAGCTTGCTGGCCGCCTACAATGAGCAGTTCTTC; CDR3aa: CASSLLAAYNEQFF; abundance: few; v_gene: TRBV5-1; j_gene: TRBJ2-1; d_gene: -
CDR3nt: TGTGCCAGCAGCCCCCCACCTAGCGGGATATACAATGAGCAGTTCTTC; CDR3aa: CASSPPPSGIYNEQFF; abundance: few; v_gene: TRBV7-9; j_gene: TRBJ2-1; d_gene: TRBD2
CDR3nt: TGTGCCAGCCGGGACGTCCTGAGGGAGACCCAGTACTTC; CDR3aa: CASRDVLRETQYF; abundance: few; v_gene: TRBV7-9; j_gene: TRBJ2-5; d_gene: -
CDR3nt: TGCAGTGCTAGAGCCGACGGACAGGGTGGGGACATTCAGTACTTC; CDR3aa: CSARADGQGGDIQYF; abundance: -; v_gene: TRBV20-1; j_gene: TRBJ2-4; d_gene: TRBD1
CDR3nt: TGTGCCAGCAGCTTGGACACAACGCAAGAGACCCAGTACTTC; CDR3aa: CASSLDTTQETQYF; abundance: few; v_gene: TRBV7-9; j_gene: TRBJ2-5; d_gene: -
CDR3nt: TGTGCCAGCAGCCCGTCTCAGGACTATGGCTACACCTTC; CDR3aa: CASSPSQDYGYTF; abundance: -; v_gene: TRBV6-2/TRBV6-3; j_gene: TRBJ1-2; d_gene: -
CDR3nt: TGCGCCAGCAGCCCCGATGGAGATACGCAGTATTTT; CDR3aa: CASSPDGDTQYF; abundance: few; v_gene: TRBV5-1; j_gene: TRBJ2-3; d_gene: -
CDR3nt: TGCAGCGTTGGTCGACCAGGGACGAGCACCCAGTACTTC; CDR3aa: CSVGRPGTSTQYF; abundance: few; v_gene: TRBV29-1; j_gene: TRBJ2-5; d_gene: -
CDR3nt: TGTGCCACCAGGGACGGACATAATTCACCCCTCCACTTT; CDR3aa: CATRDGHNSPLHF; abundance: -; v_gene: TRBV24-1; j_gene: TRBJ1-6; d_gene: -
CDR3nt: TGTGCCAGCAGCGTAGAGGGAATGAGTTCCAACGTCCTGACTTTC; CDR3aa: CASSVEGMSSNVLTF; abundance: few; v_gene: TRBV9; j_gene: TRBJ2-6; d_gene: -
CDR3nt: TGTGCCAGCAGTGTGGAGGGGGCGCCCACCGGGGAGCTGTTTTTT; CDR3aa: CASSVEGAPTGELFF; abundance: -; v_gene: TRBV12-3/TRBV12-4; j_gene: TRBJ2-2; d_gene: -
CDR3nt: TGCAGCGCTGGGGTCCGACTAGCGGGGAACAATGAGCAGTTCTTC; CDR3aa: CSAGVRLAGNNEQFF; abundance: few; v_gene: TRBV29-1; j_gene: TRBJ2-1; d_gene: TRBD2
CDR3nt: TGCGCCAGCAGCTTGGAGCCGGGACAGGGGAACTATGGCTACACCTTC; CDR3aa: CASSLEPGQGNYGYTF; abundance: -; v_gene: TRBV5-1; j_gene: TRBJ1-2; d_gene: TRBD1
CDR3nt: TGTGCCAGCAGCCAAGGTTCCAGGGTCCCTAATGAGCAGTTCTTC; CDR3aa: CASSQGSRVPNEQFF; abundance: -; v_gene: TRBV3-1; j_gene: TRBJ2-1; d_gene: -
CDR3nt: TGTGCCAGCAGTTTAGTAGGTTCGGGTTTCCTCTCCTACGAGCAGTACTTC; CDR3aa: CASSLVGSGFLSYEQYF; abundance: -; v_gene: TRBV12-3/TRBV12-4; j_gene: TRBJ2-7; d_gene: -
CDR3nt: TGCGCCAGCAGCCTCACGACAGGGACGCAGTATTTT; CDR3aa: CASSLTTGTQYF; abundance: few; v_gene: TRBV5-1; j_gene: TRBJ2-3; d_gene: TRBD1
CDR3nt: TGTGCCAGCAGCTCCCAGGCCACTAGCACAGATACGCAGTATTTT; CDR3aa: CASSSQATSTDTQYF; abundance: -; v_gene: TRBV7-2; j_gene: TRBJ2-3; d_gene: -
CDR3nt: TGCAGTGCTAGGGCGGACAGGGGGCCGGCGGTGGCCAAAAACATTCAGTACTTC; CDR3aa: CSARADRGPAVAKNIQYF; abundance: few; v_gene: TRBV20-1; j_gene: TRBJ2-4; d_gene: TRBD1
CDR3nt: TGCGCCAGCAGCTATGACTGGGTCAATGAGCAGTTCTTC; CDR3aa: CASSYDWVNEQFF; abundance: few; v_gene: TRBV5-1; j_gene: TRBJ2-1; d_gene: -
CDR3nt: TGTGCCAGCAGCTTAGCAGGGGGATCCGGTGAGCAGTACTTC; CDR3aa: CASSLAGGSGEQYF; abundance: few; v_gene: TRBV7-6; j_gene: TRBJ2-7; d_gene: -
CDR3nt: TGCAGCGTTGAAGATGCAGGGAGTTATGGCTACACCTTC; CDR3aa: CSVEDAGSYGYTF; abundance: once; v_gene: TRBV29-1; j_gene: TRBJ1-2; d_gene: -
CDR3nt: TGCAGCGTTTCAGGTGGGGAAAATCAGCCCCAGCATTTT; CDR3aa: CSVSGGENQPQHF; abundance: -; v_gene: TRBV29-1; j_gene: TRBJ1-5; d_gene: -
CDR3nt: TGCGCCAGCAGCTTGACTCAAGAGACCCAGTACTTC; CDR3aa: CASSLTQETQYF; abundance: many; v_gene: TRBV5-1; j_gene: TRBJ2-5; d_gene: -
CDR3nt: TGTGCCTGGAGTGTGGGGCCGAGCAATCAGCCCCAGCATTTT; CDR3aa: CAWSVGPSNQPQHF; abundance: -; v_gene: TRBV30; j_gene: TRBJ1-5; d_gene: -
CDR3nt: TGTGCCAGCAGCCCCCCGGGGAGGTTGACCTACGAGCAGTACTTC; CDR3aa: CASSPPGRLTYEQYF; abundance: -; v_gene: TRBV7-2; j_gene: TRBJ2-7; d_gene: -
CDR3nt: TGTGCCAGCAGCTTAGTTCAGGGGCCCCCTGATACGCAGTATTTT; CDR3aa: CASSLVQGPPDTQYF; abundance: many; v_gene: TRBV11-2; j_gene: TRBJ2-3; d_gene: -
CDR3nt: TGTGCCAGCAGCTTAGGAGGGGGGGGTAATGAAAAACTGTTTTTT; CDR3aa: CASSLGGGGNEKLFF; abundance: -; v_gene: TRBV7-8; j_gene: TRBJ1-4; d_gene: -
CDR3nt: TGTGCCAGCAGCCCTAACCTCGCCCGGGCAAGCCTGAAGGACACTGAAGCTTTCTTT; CDR3aa: CASSPNLARASLKDTEAFF; abundance: -; v_gene: TRBV7-9; j_gene: TRBJ1-1; d_gene: -
CDR3nt: TGTGCCAGCAGCTTAGATTACCCGGGGGTAGGGGGCTACAATGAGCAGTTCTTC; CDR3aa: CASSLDYPGVGGYNEQFF; abundance: few; v_gene: TRBV7-2; j_gene: TRBJ2-1; d_gene: -
CDR3nt: TGCATCCCAGACAGGGGGAGCACAGATACGCAGTATTTT; CDR3aa: CIPDRGSTDTQYF; abundance: -; v_gene: TRBV20-1; j_gene: TRBJ2-3; d_gene: TRBD1
CDR3nt: TGTGCCAGCACCCAATCGACAGGCAACACTGAAGCTTTCTTT; CDR3aa: CASTQSTGNTEAFF; abundance: -; v_gene: TRBV5-5; j_gene: TRBJ1-1; d_gene: -
CDR3nt: TGCAGCGTTGAAGATGGGACAGCTGAGCAGTTCTTC; CDR3aa: CSVEDGTAEQFF; abundance: -; v_gene: TRBV29-1; j_gene: TRBJ2-1; d_gene: TRBD1
CDR3nt: TGTGCCAGCAGCTTAGGAGGTCAGGGTCTTGGCGAAAAACTGTTTTTT; CDR3aa: CASSLGGQGLGEKLFF; abundance: -; v_gene: TRBV7-6; j_gene: TRBJ1-4; d_gene: -
CDR3nt: TGCGCCAGCAGCCGAGGGGCGTCCTCCTACGAGCAGTACTTC; CDR3aa: CASSRGASSYEQYF; abundance: few; v_gene: TRBV5-1; j_gene: TRBJ2-7; d_gene: -
CDR3nt: TGTGGCAGCAGCCTAGTTATAGGACAGGGGTATACTATGAACACTGAAGCTTTCTTT; CDR3aa: CGSSLVIGQGYTMNTEAFF; abundance: -; v_gene: TRBV7-9; j_gene: TRBJ1-1; d_gene: TRBD1